This T cell receptor beta chain appears in the sequencing data of a study of blood T cells in healthy people across ages. A second 7 to 11 cycle PCR used barcoded and J-beta primers. Per sample, CDR3-containing paired-end reads numbered at least 3 million. TCRdb itself ran the 5' RACE reads through MiXCR, one entry per CDR3 protein. The sample carries about 290,000 distinct CDR3 sequences, roughly 26% recorded once. The V segment lost 1 base and the J segment 2 bases; nucleotides outside the gene matches: 7. The CDR3 consists of 17 residues. This clonotype occurred a few times. The rearrangement joins TRBV12-3 or TRBV12-4 to TRBJ2-1; 8 bases fit TRBD2. The specimen was blood. This clonotype was sampled from a woman in her 70s in good health. CDR3 protein: CASSLVFNGRAYNEQFF. The CDR3 DNA sequence: TGTGCCAGCAGTTTAGTCTTTAACGGGAGGGCCTACAATGAGCAGTTCTTC.